Each of the 8 T cell receptor beta chains below was sequenced from the same sample in a study of tissue T cells after allogeneic stem cell transplantation. Sequenced by immunoSEQ multiplex PCR; TCRdb stores in-frame clones only, minus some. The table includes 4,000 to 6,000 clones, 30% to 35% detected once. Time point of the sample: mouse harvest day 14 after allogeneic transplant. The graft held 10^6 splenic CD5+ T cells and 10^7 T-cell-depleted bone marrow cells. Material for sequencing was skin. The receptors derive from a female BALB/c mouse given C57BL/6 T cells with graft-versus-host disease after an allogeneic hematopoietic cell transplant.

This clone came up a few times. The germline and genes are mouse ones. Sequencing ends 1 residue short of the CDR3 end; the germline J gene provides the rest. The chain couples TRBV26 to TRBJ2-1, with 12 bases fitting TRBD2. Germline V gives CDR1 KGHPV, CDR2 FQNQEV (reference sequence). J was trimmed by 6 bases and V by 2 bases; bases with no gene match: 2. CDR3 length equals 15 residues. The CDR3 DNA, read in part, is TGTGCCAGCAGTCTGGGACTGGGGGGGTCTGCTGAGCAGTTC. Protein sequence: CASSLGLGGSAEQF. The entire CDR3 protein is CASSLGLGGSAEQFF.

With regard to this clone: Germline and genes here are mouse. From the germline J gene comes the end of the CDR3, since the read stops 1 residue before it. The chain uses TRBV26 and TRBJ1-3; the D is unclear. The V gene lost 2 bases and the J gene lost 0 bases, with 5 bases spanning the gap. CDR3 length: 14 residues. Germline-derived CDR1 and CDR2 are KGHPV and FQNQEV (reference sequence). CDR3 DNA (partial): TGTGCCAGCAGTCTGGGACTTTCTGGAAATACGCTCTAT. It codes for CASSLGLSGNTLY. The entire CDR3 protein reads CASSLGLSGNTLYF.

This clone appeared a few times. Gene and germline names: mouse. The CDR3 is cut off 1 residue early in the read; its end comes from the germline J gene. This chain uses TRBV23 with TRBJ2-1; the tabulated D call, TRBD2, remains unverified against the DNA. Per the germline V gene, CDR1 is KGHTA and CDR2 is FQNQQP. The CDR3 is 15 amino acids. CDR3: CSSSQRTGGSAEQFF. The DNA read from the CDR3 is TGCTCCAGCAGTCAAAGGACTGGGGGGAGTGCTGAGCAGTTC.

By sample share, this clone is large (0.1 to 1%). Genes and germline come from the mouse. The read falls 1 residue short of the CDR3 end, and the missing part is taken from the germline J gene. The chain couples TRBV26 to TRBJ2-1; D gene ambiguous. Trimming shortened V by 6 bases and J by 1 base, and 4 bases separated the two germline ends. Per germline, CDR1 KGHPV and CDR2 FQNQEV (reference sequence). This CDR3 region has 12 residues. The CDR3 DNA, read in part, is TGTGCCAGCAGGGACAACTATGCTGAGCAGTTC. Translated: CASRDNYAEQF. The whole CDR3 reads CASRDNYAEQFF.

This clone was seen a few times. All gene names here are mouse names. The read falls 1 residue short of the CDR3 end, and the missing part is taken from the germline J gene. The V call is TRBV26, the J call TRBJ1-3; D is unresolved. Germline V gene lookup returns CDR1 KGHPV and CDR2 FQNQEV (reference sequence). This CDR3 is 14 amino acids long. Trimming removed 6 bases from V and 0 bases from J, with 9 bases in between. Partial CDR3 DNA: TGTGCCAGCAGCCTCGACAATTCTGGAAATACGCTCTAT. Translated: CASSLDNSGNTLY. The whole CDR3 sequence reads CASSLDNSGNTLYF.

Of note for this clone: Genes and germline are mouse. The CDR3 DNA, read in part, is TGTGCCTGGAGTCTAGGACGGAGTGCAGAAACGCTGTAT. Translated, it gives CAWSLGRSAETLY. The complete CDR3 reads CAWSLGRSAETLYF. The chain joins TRBV31 to TRBJ2-3; D gene uncertain. The CDR3 goes on 1 residue after the read ends, and that part is filled in from the germline J gene. Germline V gene lookup returns CDR1 GKSSPN and CDR2 SITVG. The CDR3 has 14 amino acids. Trimming left V 0 bases short and J 0 bases short, with 7 bases between.

As regards this clone: Germline and genes: mouse. Read data end 1 residue before the CDR3 end; the end is taken from the germline J gene. The rearrangement joins TRBV26 to TRBJ1-1; D is perhaps TRBD1 (6 bases). The CDR3 has 14 residues. The V gene lost 4 bases and the J gene lost 1 base, with 10 bases spanning the gap. The germline V gene encodes CDR1 KGHPV and CDR2 FQNQEV (reference sequence). The CDR3 reads CASSRRGQNTEVFF. The CDR3 DNA, read in part, is TGTGCCAGCAGTCGAAGGGGACAAAACACAGAAGTCTTC.

A note on this clone: Gene names follow the mouse nomenclature. The read falls 1 residue short of the CDR3 end, and the missing part is taken from the germline J gene. The chain has TRBV26 and TRBJ2-3; 7 bases map to TRBD1. The J segment lost 3 bases and the V segment lost 4 bases, leaving 4 bases of the junction unmatched. The CDR3 contains 14 residues. CDR1 and CDR2 (germline): KGHPV, FQNQEV (reference sequence). The sequenced CDR3 bases are TGTGCCAGCAGTCACAGGGGAAGCGCAGAAACGCTGTAT. Its translation is CASSHRGSAETLY. The full CDR3 reads CASSHRGSAETLYF.